The next 14 T cell receptor beta chains were all read from a single sample in a study of blood T cell repertoires in COVID-19. Sequenced by immunoSEQ multiplex PCR; TCRdb stores in-frame clones only, minus some. The sample consists of around 370,000 clones, about 90% of them appearing once. Sequenced sample: peripheral blood. Source of these receptors: a young woman who had recovered from COVID-19.

This chain joins TRBV11-2 and TRBJ2-3, with TRBD2 matching 10 bases. This CDR3 contains 16 residues. The V segment lost 2 bases and the J segment 6 bases; nucleotides outside the gene matches: 8. The germline gives CDR1 SGHAT, CDR2 FQNNGV. This CDR3 is CASSLTLAGGRDTQYF. CDR3 DNA: TGTGCCAGCAGCTTAACATTAGCGGGAGGCCGGGATACGCAGTATTTT.

The chain recombines TRBV28 with TRBJ1-4; no clear D gene. Germline V gives CDR1 MDHEN, CDR2 SYDVKM. The length of the CDR3 is 14 residues. Trimming shortened V by 3 bases and J by 0 bases, and 5 bases separated the two germline ends. The chain's CDR3 is CASSLASTNEKLFF. As DNA, the CDR3 is TGTGCCAGCAGTTTGGCTTCAACTAATGAAAAACTGTTTTTT.

This clone was seen a handful of times. Other DNA sequences in the sample encode the same CDR3. The CDR3 nucleotides read TGTGCCATCAGTGTCGGGAATGAGCAGTTCTTC. Protein product: CAISVGNEQFF. The chain uses TRBV10-3 and TRBJ2-1, with no clear D. This CDR3 has 11 amino acids. Deletions cut 4 bases from V and 7 bases from J, with 5 bases between. The germline V gene has CDR1 ENHRY and CDR2 SYGVKD.

V is TRBV13 and J is TRBJ1-1; D is uncertain. Trimming left V 3 bases short and J 5 bases short, with 7 bases between. This CDR3 spans 12 amino acids. Per germline, CDR1 PRHDT and CDR2 FYEKMQ (reference sequence). The CDR3: CASSFQNTEAFF. Written as DNA, the CDR3 is TGTGCCAGCAGCTTTCAAAATACTGAAGCTTTCTTT.

This chain joins TRBV29-1 and TRBJ1-4; D call uncertain. Deletions cut 0 bases from V and 8 bases from J, with 7 bases between. The CDR3 sequence is 12 residues long. Germline CDR1 and CDR2: SQVTM and ANQGSEA. The CDR3 DNA reads TGCAGCGTTGAAGATCGTTCCGAAAAACTGTTTTTT. Protein product: CSVEDRSEKLFF.

V gene TRBV7-2 combines with J gene TRBJ2-3; a possible D gene is TRBD2 (6 bases). Germline V gene lookup returns CDR1 SGHTA and CDR2 FQGNSA. Trimming left V 8 bases short and J 1 base short, with 7 bases between. The CDR3 is 12 residues long. CDR3 DNA sequence: TGTGCCAGCGGACTACGCACAGATACGCAGTATTTT. This codes for CASGLRTDTQYF.

The chain carries TRBV5-1 and TRBJ2-5; TRBD1 aligns across 10 bases. V gave up 6 bases and J gave up 4 bases; unmatched junction bases: 3. Germline V gene data show CDR1 as SGHRS and CDR2 as YFSETQ. The CDR3 length is 13 residues. This CDR3 is CASKDRGGETQYF. The DNA for the CDR3 is TGCGCCAGCAAGGACAGGGGGGGAGAGACCCAGTACTTC.

This sequence joins TRBV12-5 and TRBJ1-5; a weak D match, TRBD1 (5 bases). Germline values: CDR1 LGHNT, CDR2 FRNRAP. This CDR3 comprises 16 residues. Trimming stripped 6 bases from V and 5 bases from J, with 20 bases between. Here the CDR3 reads CASGRAPAVGDQPQHF. DNA of the CDR3: TGTGCTAGTGGCCGGGCCCCCGCAGTAGGGGATCAGCCCCAGCATTTT.

The chain carries TRBV7-9 and TRBJ1-6; the match to TRBD1 covers 7 bases. Germline V lookup: CDR1 SEHNR, CDR2 FQNEAQ (reference sequence). V lost 5 bases to trimming and J lost 8 bases; unmatched junction nucleotides: 3. This CDR3 spans 13 amino acids. As DNA, the CDR3 is TGTGCCAGCAGCCCAACAGGGGATTCACCCCTCCACTTT. It codes for CASSPTGDSPLHF.

This clone was detected once. The rearrangement joins TRBV4-3 to TRBJ2-1; 7 positions match TRBD2. J lost 10 bases, V lost 0 bases, and 3 bases had no gene match. This CDR3 is built from 13 residues. Germline loops: CDR1 LGHNA, CDR2 YSLEER. CDR3 nucleotides: TGCGCCAGCAGCCAAGAGACTAGCTGGGAGCAGTTCTTC. Protein sequence: CASSQETSWEQFF.

The V call is TRBV12-3 or TRBV12-4, the J call TRBJ1-1; D remains unclear. Deletions cut 7 bases from V and 4 bases from J, with 7 bases between. The CDR3 is made up of 11 amino acids. CDR3 sequence (DNA): TGTGCCAGCACCGCGGCCACTGAAGCTTTCTTT. Translated: CASTAATEAFF.

The chain uses TRBV4-3 and TRBJ2-1; 7 bases agree with TRBD2. Germline values: CDR1 LGHNA, CDR2 YSLEER. This CDR3 region has 15 residues. With 0 bases clipped from V and 2 bases from J, the junction kept 1 base outside the gene matches. CDR3 coding DNA: TGCGCCAGCAGCCAAGAGAGCGGGGCCTACAATGAGCAGTTCTTC. It is translated as CASSQESGAYNEQFF.

The chain recombines TRBV14 with TRBJ1-1, with 9 positions matching TRBD1. The V gene end was trimmed by 4 bases and the J gene end by 6 bases; junction bases not matched to a gene: 9. Germline-derived CDR1 and CDR2 are SGHDN and FVKESK. The CDR3 runs 15 residues. The CDR3 spells CASSPWTGADSEAFF. The DNA for the CDR3 is TGTGCCAGCAGCCCATGGACAGGGGCTGATTCTGAAGCTTTCTTT.

V and J are TRBV18 and TRBJ1-1; TRBD1 matches at 9 bases. This CDR3 has 17 residues. Germline CDR1 KGHSH, CDR2 LQKENI. With 2 bases clipped from V and 1 base from J, the junction kept 8 bases outside the gene matches. The CDR3 DNA sequence: TGTGCCAGCTCACCATACGCGACAGGGGGATCGAACACTGAAGCTTTCTTT. The encoded protein is CASSPYATGGSNTEAFF.